This entry is about one T cell receptor beta chain. CDR1 is KGHSH, CDR2 LQKENI, per germline. This CDR3 is built from 14 residues. V gave up 6 bases and J gave up 8 bases; unmatched junction bases: 11. This sample is part of a study of T cell changes during pregnancy in multiple sclerosis. TCRdb keeps only in-frame clones here, not all; method: immunoSEQ multiplex PCR. The table shows 75,000 to 90,000 clones, with over 85% occurring only once. The starting material was CD4+ T cells from peripheral blood mononuclear cells, obtained before pregnancy. The TCR sequence derives from a female donor with multiple sclerosis, enrolled in a pregnancy study. This chain links TRBV18 with TRBJ1-2; 8 bases agree with TRBD1. In nucleotides, the CDR3 is TGTGCCAGCTCCCCCCTTGACAGGGGAGGGGGCTACACCTTC. This encodes CASSPLDRGGGYTF. Complete variable domain (other parts from reference TRBV18 and TRBJ1-2): NAGVMQNPRHLVRRRGQEARLRCSPMKGHSHVYWYRQLPEEGLKFMVYLQKENIIDESGMPKERFSAEFPKEGPSILRIQQVVRGDSAAYFCASSPLDRGGGYTFGSGTRLTVV.